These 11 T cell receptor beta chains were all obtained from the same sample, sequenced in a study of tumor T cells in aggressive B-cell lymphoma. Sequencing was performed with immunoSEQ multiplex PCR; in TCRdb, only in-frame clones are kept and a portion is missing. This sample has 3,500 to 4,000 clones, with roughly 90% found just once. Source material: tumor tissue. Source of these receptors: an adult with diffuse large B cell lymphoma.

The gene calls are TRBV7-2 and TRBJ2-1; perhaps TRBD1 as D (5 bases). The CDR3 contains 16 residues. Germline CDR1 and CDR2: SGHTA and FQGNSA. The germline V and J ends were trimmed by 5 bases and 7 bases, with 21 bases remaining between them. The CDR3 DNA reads TGTGCCAGCAGCCCTGATTCACGTGCAGGGTCGAATGAGCAGTTCTTC. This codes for CASSPDSRAGSNEQFF.

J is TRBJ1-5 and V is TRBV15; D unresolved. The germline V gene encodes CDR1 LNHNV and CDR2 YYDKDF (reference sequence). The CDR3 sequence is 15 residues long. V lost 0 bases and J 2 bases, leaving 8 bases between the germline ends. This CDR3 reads CATSRDRRGNQPQHF. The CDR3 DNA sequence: TGTGCCACCAGCAGAGATCGGAGAGGCAATCAGCCCCAGCATTTT.

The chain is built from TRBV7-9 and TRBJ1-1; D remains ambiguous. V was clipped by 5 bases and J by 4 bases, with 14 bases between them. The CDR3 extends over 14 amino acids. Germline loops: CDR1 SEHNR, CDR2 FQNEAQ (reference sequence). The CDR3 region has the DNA TGTGCCAGCAGCGCCCTACTGGGGAGCACTGAAGCTTTCTTT. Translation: CASSALLGSTEAFF.

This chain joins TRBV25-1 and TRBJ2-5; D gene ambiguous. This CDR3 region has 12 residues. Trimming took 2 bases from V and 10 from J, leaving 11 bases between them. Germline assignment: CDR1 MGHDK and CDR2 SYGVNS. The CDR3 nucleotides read TGTGCCAGCAGTGAAGGCAGGCAGGTCCAGTACTTC. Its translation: CASSEGRQVQYF.

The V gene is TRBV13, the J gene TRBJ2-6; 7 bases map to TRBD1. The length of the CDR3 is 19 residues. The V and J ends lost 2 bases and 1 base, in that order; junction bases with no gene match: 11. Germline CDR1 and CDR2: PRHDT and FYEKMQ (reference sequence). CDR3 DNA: TGTGCCAGCAGCTTATATGTAGGGACAGAAAAGTCTGGGGCCAACGTCCTGACTTTC. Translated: CASSLYVGTEKSGANVLTF.

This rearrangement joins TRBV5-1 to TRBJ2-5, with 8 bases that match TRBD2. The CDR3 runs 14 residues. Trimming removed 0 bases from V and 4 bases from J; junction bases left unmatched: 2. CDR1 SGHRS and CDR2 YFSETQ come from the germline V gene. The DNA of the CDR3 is TGCGCCAGCAGCTTGGGGACTAGCCGAGAGACCCAGTACTTC. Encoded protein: CASSLGTSRETQYF. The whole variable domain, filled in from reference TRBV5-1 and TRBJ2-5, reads KAGVTQTPRYLIKTRGQQVTLSCSPISGHRSVSWYQQTPGQGLQFLFEYFSETQRNKGNFPGRFSGRQFSNSRSEMNVSTLELGDSALYLCASSLGTSRETQYFGPGTRLLVL.

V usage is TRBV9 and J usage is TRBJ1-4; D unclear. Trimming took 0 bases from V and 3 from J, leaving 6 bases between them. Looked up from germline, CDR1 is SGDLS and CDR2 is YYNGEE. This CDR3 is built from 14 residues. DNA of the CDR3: TGTGCCAGCAGCGTAGACGGGGCTAATGAAAAACTGTTTTTT. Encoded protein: CASSVDGANEKLFF.

CDR3 sequence: CASTSGTYTDTQYF. The CDR3 region has the DNA TGTGCCAGCACCTCCGGGACTTACACAGATACGCAGTATTTT. The V call is TRBV2, the J call TRBJ2-3, with D possibly matching TRBD2 (6 bases). Germline V CDR1 and CDR2: SNHLY, FYNNEI. Between the trimmed V and J ends, which lost 7 bases and 2 bases, there was a span of 13 bases. The CDR3 sequence is 14 residues long.

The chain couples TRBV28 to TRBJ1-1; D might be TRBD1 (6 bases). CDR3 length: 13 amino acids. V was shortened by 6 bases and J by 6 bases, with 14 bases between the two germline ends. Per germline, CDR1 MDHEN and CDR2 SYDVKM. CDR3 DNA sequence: TGTGCCAGCAGCCTCACAGGGAGCGCTGAAGCTTTCTTT. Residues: CASSLTGSAEAFF.

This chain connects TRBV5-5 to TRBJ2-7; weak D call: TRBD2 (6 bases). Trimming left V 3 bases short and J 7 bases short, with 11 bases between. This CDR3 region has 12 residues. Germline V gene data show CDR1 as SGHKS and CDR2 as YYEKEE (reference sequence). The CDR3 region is CASSWSGEEQYF. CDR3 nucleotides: TGTGCCAGCAGCTGGTCGGGGGAGGAGCAGTACTTC.

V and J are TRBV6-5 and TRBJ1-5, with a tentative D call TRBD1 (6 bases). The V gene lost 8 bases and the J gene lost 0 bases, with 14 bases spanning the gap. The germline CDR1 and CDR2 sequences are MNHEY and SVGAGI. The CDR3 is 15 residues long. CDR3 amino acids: CASGEGGYSNQPQHF. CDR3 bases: TGTGCCAGCGGGGAGGGGGGATATAGCAATCAGCCCCAGCATTTT.